This T cell receptor (beta chain) appears in the sequencing data of a study of T cell repertoires in cytomegalovirus infection. Whole-study findings and limits: HLA-C-restricted, CMV-specific TCR beta clonotypes were dominant ex vivo.

Trimming cost V 1 base and J 4 bases, with 13 bases left between them. This CDR3 contains 15 residues. Germline CDR1 and CDR2: LNHDA and SQIVND (reference sequence). TCRdb re-called the reads with MiXCR, one entry per CDR3 protein. In the table there are about 920,000 distinct CDR3 sequences, less than 35% of which are singletons. A remark on this clonotype: Its matching antigen is unknown.

The sequence came from a human donor in good health (CMV status not recorded). Some clones in this sample may be carry-over from other donors' samples. The V and J genes are TRBV19 and TRBJ1-2; D unclear. The sequenced sample was cultured CD8+ T cells from PBMCs, obtained from culture after CMV antigen stimulation. The CDR3 loop is CASSIAPDGLYGYTF. In DNA form, the CDR3 reads TGTGCCAGTAGTATAGCCCCTGATGGACTCTATGGCTACACCTTC.